A selection of T cell receptor beta chains follows, all from one sample in a study of blood T cell repertoires in COVID-19. Sequencing was performed with immunoSEQ multiplex PCR; in TCRdb, only in-frame clones are kept and a portion is missing. The table records 21,000 or so clones, 80% to 95% of them present only once. The sample taken for sequencing was peripheral blood. All receptors come from a human donor in a cohort sampled during active COVID-19. CDR3s include the opening cysteine and the closing phenylalanine or tryptophan. D genes are given only for firm matches. Clone size is given for some rows only: seen once, a few or many times, or a class if the clone is expanded.

D gene: .; J gene: TRBJ2-7; clone size: once; V gene: TRBV6-5; CDR3 protein: CASSRRGYEQYF; CDR3 DNA: TGTGCCAGCAGCCGACGAGGCTACGAGCAGTACTTC
D gene: .; J gene: TRBJ1-1; clone size: .; V gene: TRBV12-3/TRBV12-4; CDR3 protein: CASRGGFNTEAFF; CDR3 DNA: TGTGCCAGCAGAGGGGGTTTTAACACTGAAGCTTTCTTT
D gene: .; J gene: TRBJ2-2; clone size: .; V gene: TRBV27; CDR3 protein: CASSYAHPSGQNTGELFF; CDR3 DNA: TGTGCCAGCAGTTACGCCCACCCGTCGGGACAGAACACCGGGGAGCTGTTTTTT
D gene: TRBD2; J gene: TRBJ2-3; clone size: .; V gene: TRBV3-1/TRBV3-2; CDR3 protein: CASSHRLAGGPVDTQYF; CDR3 DNA: TGTGCCAGCAGCCACAGACTAGCGGGGGGGCCCGTAGATACGCAGTATTTT
D gene: TRBD1; J gene: TRBJ1-2; clone size: .; V gene: TRBV6-4; CDR3 protein: CASSADRGAGYTF; CDR3 DNA: TGTGCCAGCAGTGCTGACAGGGGGGCTGGCTACACCTTC
D gene: .; J gene: TRBJ2-3; clone size: .; V gene: TRBV7-9; CDR3 protein: CASSLEVPGQPQYF; CDR3 DNA: TGTGCCAGCAGCTTAGAGGTACCGGGACAACCGCAGTATTTT
D gene: .; J gene: TRBJ1-3; clone size: .; V gene: TRBV4-1; CDR3 protein: CASSQDTLTGNTIYF; CDR3 DNA: TGCGCCAGCAGCCAAGATACATTAACTGGAAACACCATATATTTT
D gene: TRBD1; J gene: TRBJ2-1; clone size: few; V gene: TRBV4-1; CDR3 protein: CASSHLGQGRYNEQFF; CDR3 DNA: TGCGCCAGCAGCCACTTAGGACAGGGGCGCTACAATGAGCAGTTCTTC
D gene: TRBD1; J gene: TRBJ1-5; clone size: .; V gene: TRBV19; CDR3 protein: CARTNSDRAGNQPQHF; CDR3 DNA: TGTGCCAGGACAAATAGCGACAGGGCGGGAAATCAGCCCCAGCATTTT
D gene: .; J gene: TRBJ2-7; clone size: .; V gene: TRBV20-1; CDR3 protein: CSARQAYEQYF; CDR3 DNA: TGCAGTGCTCGACAGGCCTACGAGCAGTACTTC